Listed below are T cell receptor beta chains from one sample, sequenced in a study of shared clonotypes between healthy human individuals. Profiling relied on immunoSEQ multiplex PCR, and the TCRdb table lists in-frame clones only, not all of them. The sample records some 1.4 million clones, around 95% being singletons. What was sequenced was naive CD4+ T cells sorted from blood. Every receptor here comes from a young man in good health. CDR3s include the opening cysteine and the closing phenylalanine or tryptophan. D genes are given only for firm matches. Expanded clones get a size class; other rows say once, few or many, or leave the size out.

V	size	D	J	DNA	CDR3
TRBV11-2	NA	TRBD2	TRBJ2-3	TGTGCCAGCAGCTTTGAACCGGGACTAGCGTCAGATACGCAGTATTTT	CASSFEPGLASDTQYF
TRBV21-1	NA	NA	TRBJ2-5	TGTGCCAGCAGCAAAGTCAGGGGCCAAGATAGAGAGACCCAGTACTTC	CASSKVRGQDRETQYF
TRBV28	NA	NA	TRBJ2-5	TGTGCCAGCAGACCCGGGGGAGAGACCCAGTACTTC	CASRPGGETQYF
TRBV18	NA	NA	TRBJ2-3	TGTGCCAGCTCACCTTTCACGGATACGCAGTATTTT	CASSPFTDTQYF
TRBV28	NA	TRBD1	TRBJ1-2	TGTGCCAGCAGTTTCGCGGGACAGGCCTATGGTAGCTACACCTTC	CASSFAGQAYGSYTF
TRBV7-3	NA	TRBD2	TRBJ2-3	TGTGCCAGCAGCTTACTTCCTAGCGGAGGAGTCACAGATACGCAGTATTTT	CASSLLPSGGVTDTQYF
TRBV5-1	NA	TRBD2	TRBJ2-1	TGCGCCAGCAGCCTAAGGACTAGCGGGAGGCGCTACAATGAGCAGTTCTTC	CASSLRTSGRRYNEQFF
TRBV7-2	NA	NA	TRBJ2-1	TGTGCCAGCAGCTTCTTCAATGAGCAGTTCTTC	CASSFFNEQFF
TRBV27	NA	TRBD1	TRBJ2-7	TGTGCCAGCCGGGGGCAGGGGGCGCACTACGAGCAGTACTTC	CASRGQGAHYEQYF
TRBV27	NA	TRBD1	TRBJ2-7	TGTGCCAGCAGTTTATATTTGGGACAGGCTTACGAGCAGTACTTC	CASSLYLGQAYEQYF
TRBV30	NA	NA	TRBJ2-1	TGTGCCTGGAGTTTTTTCTCAACGGGGTGGCAGGGTGCCTACAATGAGCAGTTCTTC	CAWSFFSTGWQGAYNEQFF
TRBV18	NA	NA	TRBJ2-2	TGTGCCAGCTCACTAACAGGAGGATATACCGGGGAGCTGTTTTTT	CASSLTGGYTGELFF
TRBV9	NA	NA	TRBJ1-1	TGTGCCAGCAGCCCGTCGCCGAGGGGGAACACTGAAGCTTTCTTT	CASSPSPRGNTEAFF
TRBV5-4	NA	NA	TRBJ2-1	TGTGCCAGCAGCTTGGGAAGCGGACAGTACAATGAGCAGTTCTTC	CASSLGSGQYNEQFF
TRBV30	NA	TRBD2	TRBJ2-5	TGTGCCTGGAGGGGAGGGGTAGTGGAGACCCAGTACTTC	CAWRGGVVETQYF
TRBV15	NA	NA	TRBJ1-4	TGTGCCACCAGCAGAGATCAGTGGGGTGGCCTCCCGCAGAATGAAAAACTGTTTTTT	CATSRDQWGGLPQNEKLFF
TRBV18	NA	NA	TRBJ2-1	TGTGCCAGCTCACCAGGGGGTTCCTACAATGAGCAGTTCTTC	CASSPGGSYNEQFF
TRBV9	NA	NA	TRBJ2-1	TGTGCCAGCAGCCCCCGCCTTAGAGTCGATGAGCAGTTCTTC	CASSPRLRVDEQFF
TRBV27	few	NA	TRBJ2-2	TGTGCCAGCAGTTTTATCACCGGGGAGCTGTTTTTT	CASSFITGELFF
TRBV7-2	NA	TRBD1	TRBJ2-3	TGTGCCAGCAGCTTACAGGGGACAGGCACAGATACGCAGTATTTT	CASSLQGTGTDTQYF
TRBV19	NA	NA	TRBJ1-3	TGTGCCAGCGCAGGTAGAACTGGAAACACCATATATTTT	CASAGRTGNTIYF
TRBV30	NA	TRBD2	TRBJ2-6	TGTGCCTGGAGTCCCGGACTAGCGGGAGCTTTTGGGGCCAACGTCCTGACTTTC	CAWSPGLAGAFGANVLTF
TRBV10-1	NA	NA	TRBJ2-3	TGCGCCAGCAGTAAGACTAGGGGCACAGATACGCAGTATTTT	CASSKTRGTDTQYF
TRBV4-3	NA	NA	TRBJ1-1	TGCGCCAGCAGCCAAGTACTTTCCCTGAACACTGAAGCTTTCTTT	CASSQVLSLNTEAFF
TRBV29-1	NA	TRBD2	TRBJ2-2	TGCAGCGTTGTCAAAGGCGGGGGGAACACCGGGGAGCTGTTTTTT	CSVVKGGGNTGELFF
TRBV6-5	NA	TRBD1	TRBJ2-7	TGTGCCAGCAGGACAGGGCAACTCGAGCAGTACTTC	CASRTGQLEQYF
TRBV6-1	NA	NA	TRBJ2-7	TGTGCCAGCAGTGAACAAAGCGGGTTCTACTCCTACGAGCAGTACTTC	CASSEQSGFYSYEQYF
TRBV15	NA	TRBD2	TRBJ2-5	TGTGCCACCTGGGGGGAGGGCCTTAAGACCCAGTACTTC	CATWGEGLKTQYF
TRBV2	NA	TRBD2	TRBJ2-1	TGTGCCACCACCGGGACTACAAATGAGCAGTTCTTC	CATTGTTNEQFF
TRBV6-1	once	NA	TRBJ2-7	TGTGCCAGCAGTGAATCCGGGGGTCCCGAAGGGTACGAGCAGTACTTC	CASSESGGPEGYEQYF
TRBV25-1	NA	NA	TRBJ2-3	TGTGCCAGCAGTGAGCTAGGGGGAGATACGCAGTATTTT	CASSELGGDTQYF
TRBV7-9	NA	NA	TRBJ1-4	TGTGCCAGCAGCTTAGGGGCCGGTGGAGGAAAACTGTTTTTT	CASSLGAGGGKLFF
TRBV15	NA	TRBD2	TRBJ2-7	TGTGCCACCAGCAGAGATCTTGCTAGCGGGAGCTCCTACGAGCAGTACTTC	CATSRDLASGSSYEQYF
TRBV18	NA	NA	TRBJ1-4	TGTGCCAGCTCACAACTCGGTAATGAAAAACTGTTTTTT	CASSQLGNEKLFF
TRBV5-1	NA	NA	TRBJ2-3	TGCGCCAGCAGCTCGGGTTCTGGGGACACAGATACGCAGTATTTT	CASSSGSGDTDTQYF
TRBV7-9	NA	NA	TRBJ1-2	TGTGCCAGCAGCTTAGAAGGGGCCGGCTACACCTTC	CASSLEGAGYTF
TRBV9	NA	NA	TRBJ2-1	TGTGCCAGCAGCCCAACTAGGAACTACAATGAGCAGTTCTTC	CASSPTRNYNEQFF
TRBV29-1	NA	TRBD1	TRBJ1-2	TGCAGCGCCGGACAGGGGAACTATGGCTACACCTTC	CSAGQGNYGYTF
TRBV10-3	NA	NA	TRBJ2-3	TGTGCCATCAGTGCTCCGGACAGAATTACAGATACGCAGTATTTT	CAISAPDRITDTQYF
TRBV9	NA	TRBD2	TRBJ2-3	TGTGCCAGCAGCGTCTTCGGGAGGGGCACAGATACGCAGTATTTT	CASSVFGRGTDTQYF
TRBV7-8	NA	TRBD1	TRBJ1-3	TGTGCCAGCAGCCCAGGGGGCAGGGGGAACTCTGGAAACACCATATATTTT	CASSPGGRGNSGNTIYF
TRBV5-1	NA	TRBD1	TRBJ2-7	TGCGCCAGCAGCTTGGGACAGGGTCCCCGTGGAGAGCAGTACTTC	CASSLGQGPRGEQYF
TRBV10-3	NA	TRBD1	TRBJ2-7	TGTGCCATCAGTGAGTCTTATACAGGACAGGGTGGCTACGAGCAGTACTTC	CAISESYTGQGGYEQYF
TRBV5-3	NA	NA	TRBJ2-7	TGTGCCAGAAGCCTAGGGACCCCAGGTGGGTCCTACGAGCAGTACTTC	CARSLGTPGGSYEQYF
TRBV6-1	NA	NA	TRBJ1-4	TGTGCCAGCAGTGCAATTCAGGGGTTACTAAATGAAAAACTGTTTTTT	CASSAIQGLLNEKLFF
TRBV30	NA	TRBD2	TRBJ2-6	TGTGCCTGGAGTATCTCTAGCGGGAGGGTTGGGGCCAACGTCCTGACTTTC	CAWSISSGRVGANVLTF